The clone carrying this T cell receptor (beta chain) is identified as medium-sized from frequency. What it binds is unknown. TCRdb reprocessed the 5' RACE reads, with one entry per CDR3 protein and no DNA. The data show roughly 120,000 distinct CDR3 sequences, and the top ten clones hold roughly 12%. The authors isolated total RNA from whole blood without sorting T cells. CDR1 and CDR2 from the germline V gene are SGHTA and FQGNSA. The CDR3 is made up of 15 amino acids. The data were taken from a study of monozygotic twins with inflammatory bowel disease. Study observations and caveats: Compared with healthy co-twins, IBD patients showed reduced TCRbeta repertoire diversity by inverse Simpson. None of the different T cell subtypes could be distinguished from one another.

Sequenced sample: blood. This clonotype was obtained from a human donor with ulcerative colitis or Crohn's disease, or a healthy co-twin of an affected twin (not recorded which). The rearrangement uses TRBV7-2 and TRBJ2-3; TCRdb's assignment of TRBD1 cannot be checked, as there is no DNA. The CDR3 loop reads CASSLARQGADTQYF.